Given below is one T cell receptor beta chain in context. Per the original data handling: For nucleated cells, counts were estimated from reference gene primer amplification. Sequencing was performed with immunoSEQ multiplex PCR; in TCRdb, only in-frame clones are kept and a portion is missing. V and J calls and clone size come straight from that table; D and trimming were deduced from the DNA. The sample lists over 90,000 clones; about 86% were seen once. CDR1 and CDR2 (germline): SEHNR, FQNEAQ (reference sequence). Trimming removed 5 bases from V and 6 bases from J; junction bases left unmatched: 4. This CDR3 comprises 13 residues. The data are from a study of blood T cell repertoires in COVID-19. Overall study: COVID-19 samples collected from the United States, Italy and Spain covered acute and convalescent phases. PBMCs, B-cell-depleted T cells, or T cells were the source of the cDNA or gDNA that made up the material.

This chain links TRBV7-9 with TRBJ2-5; 9 bases are a match to TRBD2. The TCR comes from a man older than 75 with acute or convalescent COVID-19. Material for sequencing was peripheral blood. CDR3 coding DNA: TGTGCCAGCAGCCGGGGGACTAGCAAGACCCAGTACTTC. Its translation is CASSRGTSKTQYF.